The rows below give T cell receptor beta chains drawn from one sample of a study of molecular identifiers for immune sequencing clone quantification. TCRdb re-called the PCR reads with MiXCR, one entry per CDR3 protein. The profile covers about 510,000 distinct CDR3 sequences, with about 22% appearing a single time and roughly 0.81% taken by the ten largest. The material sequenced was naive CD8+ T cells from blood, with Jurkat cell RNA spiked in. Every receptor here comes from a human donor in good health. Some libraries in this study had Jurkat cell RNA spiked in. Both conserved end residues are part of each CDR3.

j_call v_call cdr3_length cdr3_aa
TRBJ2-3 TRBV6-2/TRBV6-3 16 CASRPVPGQSTDTQYF
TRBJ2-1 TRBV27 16 CASSLVGEVAYNEQFF
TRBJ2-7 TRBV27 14 CASSLTGTGREADF
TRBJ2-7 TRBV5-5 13 CASSLAGSYGQYF
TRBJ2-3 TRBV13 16 CASSSPRGLSTDTQCF
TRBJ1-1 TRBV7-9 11 CASRSTGEAFF
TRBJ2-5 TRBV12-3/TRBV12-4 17 CASSASEGSGAQETQYF
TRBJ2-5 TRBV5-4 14 CASSPGQGEETQYF
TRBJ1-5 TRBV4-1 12 CASSSNGGPQHF
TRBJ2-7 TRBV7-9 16 CASSTPNGAGSGEQYF
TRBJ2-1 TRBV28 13 CASSSFLVNEQFF
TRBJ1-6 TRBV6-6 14 CASRPGALSSPLHF
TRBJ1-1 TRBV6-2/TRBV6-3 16 CASSDPRDQLNTEAFF
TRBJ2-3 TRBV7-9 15 CASSLAVSRADTQYF
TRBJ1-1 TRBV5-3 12 CASSWDGIEAFF
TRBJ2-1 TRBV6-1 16 CASSTLQGSSYNEQFF
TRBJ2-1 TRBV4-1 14 CASSQVARPYEQFF
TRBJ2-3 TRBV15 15 CATSRAGVRADTQYF
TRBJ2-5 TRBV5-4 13 CASSIPREETQYF
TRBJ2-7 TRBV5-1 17 CASSLNPPGRQGDEQYF
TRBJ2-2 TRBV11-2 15 CASSYPLGSPGELFF
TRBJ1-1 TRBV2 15 CASIGTASMNTEAFF
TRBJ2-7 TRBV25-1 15 CASSSPQGIAYEQYF
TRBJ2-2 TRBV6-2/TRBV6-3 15 CASSTTGPNTGEPFF
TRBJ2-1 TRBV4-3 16 CASSRSGSSSYNEQFF